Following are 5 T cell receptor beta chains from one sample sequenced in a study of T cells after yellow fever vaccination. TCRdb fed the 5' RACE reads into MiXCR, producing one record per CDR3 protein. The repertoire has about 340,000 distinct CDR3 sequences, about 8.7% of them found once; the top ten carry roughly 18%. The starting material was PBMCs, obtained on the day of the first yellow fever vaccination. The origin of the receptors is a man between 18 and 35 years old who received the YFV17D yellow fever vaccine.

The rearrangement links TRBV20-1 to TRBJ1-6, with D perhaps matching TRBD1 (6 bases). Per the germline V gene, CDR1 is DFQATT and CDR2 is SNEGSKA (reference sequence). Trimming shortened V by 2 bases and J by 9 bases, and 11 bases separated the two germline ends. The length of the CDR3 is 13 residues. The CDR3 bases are TGCAGTGCTAGACAGGACAGAGTTTCACCCCTCCACTTT. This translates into CSARQDRVSPLHF.

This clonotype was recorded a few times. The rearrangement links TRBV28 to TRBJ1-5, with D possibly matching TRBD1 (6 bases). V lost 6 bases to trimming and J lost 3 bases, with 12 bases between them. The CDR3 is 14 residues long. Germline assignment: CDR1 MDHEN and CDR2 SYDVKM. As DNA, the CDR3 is TGTGCCAGCAGGATGGACAGCTTCAATCAGCCCCAGCATTTT. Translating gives CASRMDSFNQPQHF.

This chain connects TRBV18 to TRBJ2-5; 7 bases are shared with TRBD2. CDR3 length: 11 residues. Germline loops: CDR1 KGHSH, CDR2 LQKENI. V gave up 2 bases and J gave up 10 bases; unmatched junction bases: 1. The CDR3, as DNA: TGTGCCAGCTCACCAGGGGAGGGCCAGTACTTC. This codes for CASSPGEGQYF.

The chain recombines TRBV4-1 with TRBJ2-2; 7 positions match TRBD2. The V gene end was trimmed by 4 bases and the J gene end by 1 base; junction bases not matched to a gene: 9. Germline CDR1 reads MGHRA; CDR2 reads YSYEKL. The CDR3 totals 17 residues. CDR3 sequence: CASSPLFAGVNTGELFF. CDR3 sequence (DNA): TGCGCCAGCAGCCCTTTATTTGCGGGGGTGAACACCGGGGAGCTGTTTTTT.

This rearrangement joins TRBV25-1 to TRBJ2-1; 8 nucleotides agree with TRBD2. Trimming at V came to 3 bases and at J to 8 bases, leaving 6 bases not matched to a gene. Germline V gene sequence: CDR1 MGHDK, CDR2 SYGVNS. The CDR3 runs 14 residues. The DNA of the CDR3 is TGTGCCAGCAGTGACCTTGCGGGGGGAGATGAGCAGTTCTTC. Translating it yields CASSDLAGGDEQFF. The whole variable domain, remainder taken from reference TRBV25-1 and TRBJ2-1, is EADIYQTPRYLVIGTGKKITLECSQTMGHDKMYWYQQDPGMELHLIHYSYGVNSTEKGDLSSESTVSRIRTEHFPLTLESARPSHTSQYLCASSDLAGGDEQFFGPGTRLTVL.